Reported below is one T cell receptor (beta chain). TCRdb used MiXCR to reprocess the RT-PCR reads, holding one entry per CDR3 protein. The sample lists 550,000 to 750,000 distinct CDR3 sequences; approximately 15% were seen once. Germline V lookup: CDR1 SQVTM, CDR2 ANQGSEA. V lost 5 bases, J lost 0 bases, and 11 bases lay in between. This CDR3 has 14 amino acids. The chain links TRBV29-1 to TRBJ1-3; the D is unclear. This receptor was obtained from a female donor in good health, serving as a healthy control. The sample consisted of memory CD4+ T cells from blood. CDR3 loop: CSVIPQLSGNTIYF. The CDR3 bases are TGCAGCGTTATACCACAGCTCTCTGGAAACACCATATATTTT.